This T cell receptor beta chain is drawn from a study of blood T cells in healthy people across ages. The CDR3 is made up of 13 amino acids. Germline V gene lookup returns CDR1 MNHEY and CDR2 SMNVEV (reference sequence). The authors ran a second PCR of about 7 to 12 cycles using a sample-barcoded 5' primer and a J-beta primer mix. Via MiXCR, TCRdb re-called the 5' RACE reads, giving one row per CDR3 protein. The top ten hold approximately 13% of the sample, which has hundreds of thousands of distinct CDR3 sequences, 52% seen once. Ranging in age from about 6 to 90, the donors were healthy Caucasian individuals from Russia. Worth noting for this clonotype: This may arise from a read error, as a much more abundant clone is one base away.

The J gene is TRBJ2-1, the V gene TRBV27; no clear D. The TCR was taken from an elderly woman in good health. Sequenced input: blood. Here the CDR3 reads CASTFSQYNERFF. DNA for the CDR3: TGTGCCAGCACCTTCTCTCAATACAATGAGCGGTTCTTC.